The subject of this entry is one T cell receptor beta chain. This sample was included in a study of monozygotic twins with cystic fibrosis. The CDR3 has 14 residues. Trimming took 7 bases from V and 7 from J; bases not matched to a gene: 13. Germline CDR1 is SGHDT and CDR2 is YYEEEE. The data were produced by immunoSEQ multiplex PCR, yet TCRdb's version contains in-frame clones alone and is incomplete. The sample yields about 36,000 clones, approximately 90% seen once. The TCR originated in a boy aged 2 to 10 with cystic fibrosis. Input material: blood. The chain couples TRBV5-6 to TRBJ1-1, with 7 positions matching TRBD1. The CDR3 DNA is TGTGCCAGCGGGACAGTCCTAAGGGGGGATGAAGCTTTCTTT. Its protein product is CASGTVLRGDEAFF.